This TCR beta chain was sequenced for a study of low-dose radiotherapy and immunotherapy resistance in tumors. Study at large: Cohort 1 was given 0.5 Gy fractions every 2 weeks, 6.5 Gy in total. A total of 13 Gy over 26 weeks was given to Cohort 2 as 1 Gy per fraction every two weeks. Treatment consisted of nivolumab 240 mg every two weeks and ipilimumab 1 mg/kg every six weeks, given intravenously to patients.

Specified time point: before trial treatment. The study gave donors nivolumab, ipilimumab, aspirin, low-dose cyclophosphamide and low-dose radiotherapy. V was clipped by 6 bases and J by 4 bases, with 16 bases between them. The V gene's germline CDR1 is MNHEY and CDR2 SVGEGT. This CDR3 has 14 residues. Alpha and beta chains were covered, as first-strand cDNA relied on TRAV- and TRBV-specific primers. With a V-primer adapter and a constant-region primer, TCRs were amplified for roughly 20 PCR cycles. TCRdb reanalysed the reads using MiXCR and keeps one entry per CDR3 protein. The sample has about 60,000 distinct CDR3 sequences; 20% to 25% are singletons. This clonotype showed up many times.

The receptor was derived from a male donor with prostate cancer. V and J are TRBV6-2 or TRBV6-3 and TRBJ2-7; no definite D call. The starting material was PBMCs, obtained before treatment. The CDR3 coding sequence is TGTGCCAGCAGCGGCGGCAGCATGGGGTACGAGCAGTACTTC. Its translation is CASSGGSMGYEQYF.